The 10 T cell receptor beta chains given below trace back to one sample, sequenced in a study of T cells expressing NK-cell markers. TCRdb re-called the 5' RACE reads; one entry per CDR3 protein, DNA not given. Across just under 150,000 distinct CDR3 sequences, the top ten clones capture roughly 12% of the sample. The sequenced sample consisted of blood T cells: a sorted CD56 or NKG2C T cell subset, CD4+ or CD8+ T cells, or bulk PBMC T cells (not recorded which). The receptors originated from a man between 18 and 29 years old in good health.

The chain employs TRBV7-9 and TRBJ1-1. The CDR3 is 11 residues long. CDR1 and CDR2 (germline): SEHNR, FQNEAQ (reference sequence). The CDR3 loop reads CASSFEWRAFF.

The V and J genes are TRBV14 and TRBJ2-1. The CDR3 has 13 residues. The V gene's germline CDR1 is SGHDN and CDR2 FVKESK. CDR3 sequence reads: CASSQVIVNEQFF.

The chain links TRBV29-1 to TRBJ2-7. Germline V CDR1 and CDR2: SQVTM, ANQGSEA. The CDR3 runs to 11 residues. This CDR3 reads CSVWISSEQYF.

The genes are TRBV20-1 and TRBJ2-1; TCRdb's D call of TRBD1 is untestable without DNA. Germline V CDR1 and CDR2: DFQATT, SNEGSKA (reference sequence). CDR3 size: 14 residues. The CDR3 loop is CSATGSDGFDEQFF.

The chain recombines TRBV29-1 with TRBJ2-2. The CDR3 loop spans 13 amino acids. Germline V gene sequence: CDR1 SQVTM, CDR2 ANQGSEA. The CDR3 sequence: CSARLMNTGELFF.

The chain links TRBV4-3 to TRBJ2-7; TCRdb reports TRBD2, a call that lacks DNA to check it against. The germline V gene has CDR1 LGHNA and CDR2 YSLEER. This CDR3 has 14 amino acids. The CDR3 reads CASSPRGWDYEQYF.

The V and J genes are TRBV5-1 and TRBJ1-5. The CDR3 is 14 amino acids. CDR1 SGHRS and CDR2 YFSETQ come from the germline V gene. CDR3 loop: CASSPVGNNQPQHF.

The chain is built from TRBV4-3 and TRBJ2-1; TCRdb proposes TRBD1, but this gene call is untestable without DNA. This CDR3 is built from 13 residues. CDR1 LGHNA and CDR2 YSLEER come from the germline V gene. CDR3 amino acids: CASSHWDPNEQFF.

This chain links TRBV15 with TRBJ2-3; no DNA is available, so the TRBD2 call from TCRdb remains unchecked. The CDR3 is made up of 20 amino acids. Germline values: CDR1 LNHNV, CDR2 YYDKDF (reference sequence). The CDR3 protein is CATSRPTDLEGLRGTDTQYF.

V and J are TRBV5-1 and TRBJ2-7; absent DNA, TCRdb's TRBD1 call cannot be checked. The length of the CDR3 is 13 residues. In germline, CDR1 is SGHRS, CDR2 YFSETQ. This chain's CDR3 is CASTLGQGSEQYF.